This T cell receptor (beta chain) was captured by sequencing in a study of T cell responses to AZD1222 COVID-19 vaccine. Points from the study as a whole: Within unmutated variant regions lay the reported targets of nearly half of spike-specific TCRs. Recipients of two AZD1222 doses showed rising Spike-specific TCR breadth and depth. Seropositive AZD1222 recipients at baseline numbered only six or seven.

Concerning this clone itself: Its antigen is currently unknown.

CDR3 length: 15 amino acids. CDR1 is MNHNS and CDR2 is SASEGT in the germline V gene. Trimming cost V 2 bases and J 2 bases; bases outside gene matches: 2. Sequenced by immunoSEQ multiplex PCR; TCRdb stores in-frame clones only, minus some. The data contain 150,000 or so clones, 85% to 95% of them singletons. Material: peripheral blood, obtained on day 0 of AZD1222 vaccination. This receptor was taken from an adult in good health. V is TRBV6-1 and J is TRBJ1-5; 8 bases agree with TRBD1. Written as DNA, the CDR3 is TGTGCCAGCAGTGAACCGACAGGGGGCAATCAGCCCCAGCATTTT. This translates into CASSEPTGGNQPQHF.